The text below deals with one T cell receptor (beta chain). Its specificity is unknown. The data belong to a study of T-cell memory formation after mild COVID-19. Study results and caveats: Balance between CD4 and CD8 was seen in clones contracting day 15 to 85, and a CD4+ lean was seen in later expanders.

TCRdb ran MiXCR on the 5' RACE reads and lists one entry per CDR3 protein. Here the sample spans over 350,000 distinct CDR3 sequences, approximately 15% being singletons. The source material was PBMCs or a T cell subset sorted from them (not recorded which). The TCR sequence derives from a man aged 18 to 29 who had mild COVID-19 (a few samples of this study predate the infection). Cell type and time point are not known.

The CDR3 is CASSLGAGGTNEQYV. CDR3 coding DNA: TGTGCCAGCAGCTTAGGGGCAGGGGGGACGAACGAGCAGTACGTC. The rearrangement links TRBV7-8 to TRBJ2-7, with D possibly matching TRBD1 (7 bases). V was cut by 1 base and J by 5 bases, with 15 bases left in between. Per germline, CDR1 SGHVS and CDR2 FQNEAQ. This CDR3 has 15 residues.